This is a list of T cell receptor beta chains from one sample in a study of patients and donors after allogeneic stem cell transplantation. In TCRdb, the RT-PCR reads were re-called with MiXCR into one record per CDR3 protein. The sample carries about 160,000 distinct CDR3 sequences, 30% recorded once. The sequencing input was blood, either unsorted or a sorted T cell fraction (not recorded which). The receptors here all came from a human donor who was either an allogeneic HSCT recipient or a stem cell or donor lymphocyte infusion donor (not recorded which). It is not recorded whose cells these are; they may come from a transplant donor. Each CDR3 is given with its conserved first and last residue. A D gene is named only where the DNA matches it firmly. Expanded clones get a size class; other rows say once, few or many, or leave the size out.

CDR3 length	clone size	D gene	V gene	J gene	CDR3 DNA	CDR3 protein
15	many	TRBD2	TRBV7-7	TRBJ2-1	TGTGCTAGCAGCCGTAGCGGGAGCTCCTACAATGAGCAGTTCTTC	CASSRSGSSYNEQFF
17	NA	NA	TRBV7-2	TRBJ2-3	TGTGCCAGCAGCCTAGCCCCTGGCGGGGGCCTCACAGATACGCAGTATTTT	CASSLAPGGGLTDTQYF
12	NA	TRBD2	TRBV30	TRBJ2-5	TGTGCCTTAAGCGGGAGGAGAGAGACCCAGTACTTC	CALSGRRETQYF
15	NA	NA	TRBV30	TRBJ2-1	TGTGCCTGGAGTATTGGCTCAGCTACCTACAATGAGCAGTTCTTC	CAWSIGSATYNEQFF
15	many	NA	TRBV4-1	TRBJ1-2	TGCGCCAGCAGCCAAGATCTGTGGGGAGTCGATGGCTACACCTTC	CASSQDLWGVDGYTF
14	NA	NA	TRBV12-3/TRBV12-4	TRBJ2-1	TGTGCCAGCACCACGGGACTTAACTACAATGAGCAGTTCTTC	CASTTGLNYNEQFF
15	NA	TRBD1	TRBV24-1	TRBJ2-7	TGTGCCACCAGTGACCACCGGGACAGGATCTACGAGCAGTACTTC	CATSDHRDRIYEQYF
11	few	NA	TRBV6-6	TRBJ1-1	TGTGCCAGCAAAACGGGTACTGAAGCTTTCTTT	CASKTGTEAFF
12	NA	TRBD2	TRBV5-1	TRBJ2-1	TGCGCCAGCCGACTAGCGGGAAATGAGCAGTTCTTC	CASRLAGNEQFF
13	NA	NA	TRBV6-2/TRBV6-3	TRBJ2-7	TGTGCCAGCAGTATGCCTCCCTACTACGAGCAGTACTTC	CASSMPPYYEQYF
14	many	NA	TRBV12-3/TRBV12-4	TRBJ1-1	TGTGCCAGCAGTTTAGATCCAGGCTCCACTGAAGCTTTCTTT	CASSLDPGSTEAFF
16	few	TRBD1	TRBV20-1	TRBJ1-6	TGCAGTGCTAGAGACCCGACGGGACAGGTTAATTCACCCCTCCACTTT	CSARDPTGQVNSPLHF
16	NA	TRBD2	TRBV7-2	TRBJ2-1	TGTGCCAGCAGCTTGAGGGGCGGGAGCTCCTACAATGAGCAGTTCTTC	CASSLRGGSSYNEQFF